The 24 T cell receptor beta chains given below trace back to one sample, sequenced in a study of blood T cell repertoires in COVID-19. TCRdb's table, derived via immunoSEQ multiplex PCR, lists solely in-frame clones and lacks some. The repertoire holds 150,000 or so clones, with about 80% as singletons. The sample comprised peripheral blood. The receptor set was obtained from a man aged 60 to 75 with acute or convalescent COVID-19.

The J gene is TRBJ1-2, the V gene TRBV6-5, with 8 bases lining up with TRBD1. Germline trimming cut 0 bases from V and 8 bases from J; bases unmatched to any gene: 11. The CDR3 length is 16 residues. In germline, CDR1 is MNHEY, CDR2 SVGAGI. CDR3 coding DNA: TGTGCCAGCAGTTACTCACCAGGGGGCAGGGTCTTAGGCTACACCTTC. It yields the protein CASSYSPGGRVLGYTF.

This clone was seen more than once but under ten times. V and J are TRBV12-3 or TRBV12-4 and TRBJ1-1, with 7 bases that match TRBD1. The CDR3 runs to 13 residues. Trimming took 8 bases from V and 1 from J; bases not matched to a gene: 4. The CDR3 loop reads CASLRDRNTEAFF. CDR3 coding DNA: TGTGCCAGCCTTCGGGACAGGAACACTGAAGCTTTCTTT.

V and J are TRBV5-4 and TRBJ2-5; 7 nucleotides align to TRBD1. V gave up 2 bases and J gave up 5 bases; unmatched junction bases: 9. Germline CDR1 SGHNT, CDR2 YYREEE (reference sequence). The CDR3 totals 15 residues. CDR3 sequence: CASSLPTDRSETQYF. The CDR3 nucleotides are TGTGCCAGCAGCTTACCCACGGACAGGTCCGAGACCCAGTACTTC.

The CDR3 here is CASSPTADREETQYF. The CDR3 coding sequence is TGTGCCAGCAGCCCCACTGCCGACAGGGAAGAGACCCAGTACTTC. The chain carries TRBV7-6 and TRBJ2-5; 7 nucleotides align to TRBD1. The CDR3 is made up of 15 amino acids. With V trimmed by 5 bases and J by 3 bases, 9 bases remained unmatched. Germline assignment: CDR1 SGHVS and CDR2 FNYEAQ.

The chain's CDR3 is CASSHEQGSGANVLTF. The CDR3 DNA sequence: TGCGCCAGCAGCCATGAACAGGGTAGCGGGGCCAACGTCCTGACTTTC. The chain combines TRBV4-3 with TRBJ2-6, with D possibly being TRBD1 (6 bases). Germline V CDR1 and CDR2: LGHNA, YSLEER. Trimming left V 3 bases short and J 4 bases short, with 13 bases between. The CDR3 is 16 residues long.

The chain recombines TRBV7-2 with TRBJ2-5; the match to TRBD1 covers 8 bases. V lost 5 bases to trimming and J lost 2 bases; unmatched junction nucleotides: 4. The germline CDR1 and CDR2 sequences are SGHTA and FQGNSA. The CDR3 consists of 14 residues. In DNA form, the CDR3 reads TGTGCCAGCAGCGGGCGGACAGGGCAAGAGACCCAGTACTTC. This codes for CASSGRTGQETQYF.

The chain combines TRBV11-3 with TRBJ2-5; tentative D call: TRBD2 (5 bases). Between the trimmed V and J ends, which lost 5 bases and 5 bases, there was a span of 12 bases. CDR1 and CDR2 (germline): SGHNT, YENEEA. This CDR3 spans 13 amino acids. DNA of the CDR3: TGTGCCAGCAGCACCCGACCGGGGGAGACCCAGTACTTC. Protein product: CASSTRPGETQYF.

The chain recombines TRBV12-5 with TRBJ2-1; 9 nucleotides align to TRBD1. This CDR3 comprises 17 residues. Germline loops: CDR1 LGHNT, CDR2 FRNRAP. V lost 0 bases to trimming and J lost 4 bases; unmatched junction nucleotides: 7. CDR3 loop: CASGLVPGTGNYNEQFF. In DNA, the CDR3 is TGTGCTAGTGGTTTGGTACCCGGGACAGGGAATTACAATGAGCAGTTCTTC.

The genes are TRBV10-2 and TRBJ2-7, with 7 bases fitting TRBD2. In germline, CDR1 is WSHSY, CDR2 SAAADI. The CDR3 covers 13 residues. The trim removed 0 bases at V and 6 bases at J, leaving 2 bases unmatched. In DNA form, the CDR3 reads TGCGCCAGCAGTGAGTCCCGGACTAGCGAGCAGTACTTC. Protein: CASSESRTSEQYF.

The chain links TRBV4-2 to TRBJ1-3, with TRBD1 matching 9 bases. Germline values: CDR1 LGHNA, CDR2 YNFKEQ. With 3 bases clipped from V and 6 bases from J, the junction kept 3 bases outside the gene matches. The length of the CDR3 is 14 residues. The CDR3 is CASSQGDRANTIYF. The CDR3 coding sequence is TGTGCCAGCAGCCAGGGGGACAGGGCAAACACCATATATTTT.

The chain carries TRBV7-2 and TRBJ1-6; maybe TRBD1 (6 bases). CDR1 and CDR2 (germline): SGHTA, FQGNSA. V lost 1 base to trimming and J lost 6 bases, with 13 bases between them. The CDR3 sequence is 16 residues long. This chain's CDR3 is CASSLGVGAGNSPLHF. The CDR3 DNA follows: TGTGCCAGCAGCTTAGGAGTGGGGGCTGGTAATTCACCCCTCCACTTT.

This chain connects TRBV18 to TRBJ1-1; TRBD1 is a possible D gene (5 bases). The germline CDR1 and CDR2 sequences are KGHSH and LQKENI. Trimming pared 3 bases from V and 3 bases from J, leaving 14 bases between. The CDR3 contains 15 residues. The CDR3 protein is CASSPVGGLDTEAFF. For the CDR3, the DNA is TGTGCCAGCTCACCCGTGGGGGGGTTGGACACTGAAGCTTTCTTT. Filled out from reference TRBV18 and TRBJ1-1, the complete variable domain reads NAGVMQNPRHLVRRRGQEARLRCSPMKGHSHVYWYRQLPEEGLKFMVYLQKENIIDESGMPKERFSAEFPKEGPSILRIQQVVRGDSAAYFCASSPVGGLDTEAFFGQGTRLTVV.

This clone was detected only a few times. The CDR3 bases are TGTGCCAGCAGCGCACCGACTAGCGGCAGCAAGCAGTTCTTC. Protein sequence: CASSAPTSGSKQFF. J is TRBJ2-1 and V is TRBV9; TRBD2 matches at 9 bases. In germline, CDR1 is SGDLS, CDR2 YYNGEE. The CDR3 sequence is 14 residues long. Trimming took 3 bases from V and 11 from J; bases not matched to a gene: 9.

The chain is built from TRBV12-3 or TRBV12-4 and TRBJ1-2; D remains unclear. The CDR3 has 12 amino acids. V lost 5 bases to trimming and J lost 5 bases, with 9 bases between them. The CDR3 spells CASSPGLYGYTF. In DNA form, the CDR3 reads TGTGCCAGCAGTCCCGGACTTTATGGCTACACCTTC.

CDR3: CASSQAGRQGINEQFF. The CDR3 DNA sequence: TGTGCCAGCAGCCAAGCAGGGAGACAGGGGATCAATGAGCAGTTCTTC. V usage is TRBV4-2 and J usage is TRBJ2-1; 8 nucleotides align to TRBD1. Germline CDR1 reads LGHNA; CDR2 reads YNFKEQ. V shed 1 base and J 6 bases; nucleotides not matched to a gene: 8. This CDR3 is built from 16 residues.

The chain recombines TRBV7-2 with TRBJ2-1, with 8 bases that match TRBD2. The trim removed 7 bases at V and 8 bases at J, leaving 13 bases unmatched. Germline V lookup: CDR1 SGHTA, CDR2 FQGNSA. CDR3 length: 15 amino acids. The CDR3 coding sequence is TGTGCCAGCACCCCCCCGGGGACTAGATTCCATGAGCAGTTCTTC. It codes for CASTPPGTRFHEQFF.

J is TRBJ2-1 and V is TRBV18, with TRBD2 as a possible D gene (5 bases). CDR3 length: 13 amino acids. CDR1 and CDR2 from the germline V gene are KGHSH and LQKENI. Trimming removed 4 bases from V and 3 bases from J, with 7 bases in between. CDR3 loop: CASSQSGYNEQFF. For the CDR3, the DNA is TGTGCCAGCTCACAGAGCGGCTACAATGAGCAGTTCTTC.

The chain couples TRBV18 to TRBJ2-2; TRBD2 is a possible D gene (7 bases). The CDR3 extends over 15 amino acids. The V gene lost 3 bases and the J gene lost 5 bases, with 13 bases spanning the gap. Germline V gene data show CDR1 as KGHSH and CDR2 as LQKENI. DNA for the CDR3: TGTGCCAGCTCACCTCCCAGGGGAGGGACCGGGGAGCTGTTTTTT. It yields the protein CASSPPRGGTGELFF.

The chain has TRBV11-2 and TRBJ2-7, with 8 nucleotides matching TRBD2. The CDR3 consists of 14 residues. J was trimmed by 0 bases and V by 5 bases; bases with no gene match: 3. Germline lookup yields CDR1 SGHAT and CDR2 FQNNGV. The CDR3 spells CASSIGTSSYEQYF. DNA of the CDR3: TGTGCCAGCAGCATCGGGACTAGCTCCTACGAGCAGTACTTC.

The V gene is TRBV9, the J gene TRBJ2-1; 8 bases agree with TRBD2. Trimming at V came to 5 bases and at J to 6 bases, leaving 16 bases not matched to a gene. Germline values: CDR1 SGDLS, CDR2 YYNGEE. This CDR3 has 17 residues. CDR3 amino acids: CASSPPGSGRMGNEQFF. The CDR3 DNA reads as TGTGCCAGCAGTCCTCCAGGGAGCGGGAGAATGGGCAATGAGCAGTTCTTC. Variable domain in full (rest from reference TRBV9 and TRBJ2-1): DSGVTQTPKHLITATGQRVTLRCSPRSGDLSVYWYQQSLDQGLQFLIQYYNGEERAKGNILERFSAQQFPDLHSELNLSSLELGDSALYFCASSPPGSGRMGNEQFFGPGTRLTVL.

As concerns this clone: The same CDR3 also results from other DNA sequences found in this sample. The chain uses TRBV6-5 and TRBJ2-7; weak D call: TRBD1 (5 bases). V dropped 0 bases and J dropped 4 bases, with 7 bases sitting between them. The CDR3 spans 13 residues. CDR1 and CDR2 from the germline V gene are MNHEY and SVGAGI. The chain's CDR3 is CASSYSRGYEQYF. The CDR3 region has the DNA TGTGCCAGCAGTTACTCAAGGGGTTACGAGCAGTACTTC.

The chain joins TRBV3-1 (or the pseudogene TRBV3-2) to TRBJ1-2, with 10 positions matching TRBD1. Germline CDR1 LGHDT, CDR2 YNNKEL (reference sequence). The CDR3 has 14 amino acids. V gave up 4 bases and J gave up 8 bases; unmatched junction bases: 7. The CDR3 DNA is TGTGCCAGCAGCCCGACCGGGACAGGGGTAGGCTACACCTTC. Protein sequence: CASSPTGTGVGYTF.

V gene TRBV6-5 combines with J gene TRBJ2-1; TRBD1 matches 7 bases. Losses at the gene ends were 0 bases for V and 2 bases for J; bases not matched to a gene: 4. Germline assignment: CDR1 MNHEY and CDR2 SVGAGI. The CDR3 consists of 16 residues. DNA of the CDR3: TGTGCCAGCAGTTACTCGACAGGGTTCACCTACAATGAGCAGTTCTTC. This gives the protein CASSYSTGFTYNEQFF.

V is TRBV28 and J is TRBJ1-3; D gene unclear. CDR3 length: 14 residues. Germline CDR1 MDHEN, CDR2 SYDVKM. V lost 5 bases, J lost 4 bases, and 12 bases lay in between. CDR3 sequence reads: CASSGRYAGNTIYF. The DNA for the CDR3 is TGTGCCAGCAGTGGGAGGTATGCCGGAAACACCATATATTTT.